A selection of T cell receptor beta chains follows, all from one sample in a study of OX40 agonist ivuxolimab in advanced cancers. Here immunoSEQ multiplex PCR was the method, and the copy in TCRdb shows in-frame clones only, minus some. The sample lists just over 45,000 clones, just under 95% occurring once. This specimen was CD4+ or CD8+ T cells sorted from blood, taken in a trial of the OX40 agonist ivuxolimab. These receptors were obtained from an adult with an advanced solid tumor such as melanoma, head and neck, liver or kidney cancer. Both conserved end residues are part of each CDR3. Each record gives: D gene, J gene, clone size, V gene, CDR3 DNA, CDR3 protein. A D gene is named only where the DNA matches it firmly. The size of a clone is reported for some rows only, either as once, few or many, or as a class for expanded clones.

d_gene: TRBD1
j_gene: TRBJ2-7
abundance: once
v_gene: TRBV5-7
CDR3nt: TGTGCCAGCAGCTCCTGGACAGGGGCAACTGTGGTGGGCTACGAGCAGTACTTC
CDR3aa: CASSSWTGATVVGYEQYF

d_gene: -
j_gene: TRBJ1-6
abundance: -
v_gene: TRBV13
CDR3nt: TGTGCCAGCAGCATCTGGGGGGATAATTCACCCCTCCACTTT
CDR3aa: CASSIWGDNSPLHF

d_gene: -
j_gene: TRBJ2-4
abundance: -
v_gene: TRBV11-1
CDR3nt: TGTGCCAGCAGCCGGGGAGGTGGTGTTAGGTTC
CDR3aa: CASSRGGGVRF

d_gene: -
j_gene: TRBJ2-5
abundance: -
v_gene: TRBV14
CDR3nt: TGTGCCAGCAGCCAAGTAACGGGCGTTCGGGAGACCCAGTACTTC
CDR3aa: CASSQVTGVRETQYF

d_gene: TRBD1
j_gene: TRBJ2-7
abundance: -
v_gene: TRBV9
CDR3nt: TGTGCCAGCAGCGTAGACTCCGGGACAGGGGCAATCGAGCAGTACTTC
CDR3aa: CASSVDSGTGAIEQYF

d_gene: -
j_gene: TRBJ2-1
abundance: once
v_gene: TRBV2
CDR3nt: TGTGCCAGCATGTATTCCTCCTACAATGAGCAGTTCTTC
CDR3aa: CASMYSSYNEQFF

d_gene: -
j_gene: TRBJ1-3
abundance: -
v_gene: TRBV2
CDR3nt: TGTGCCAGCACCCTCGGGACATCTCCCTCTGGAAACACCATATATTTT
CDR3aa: CASTLGTSPSGNTIYF

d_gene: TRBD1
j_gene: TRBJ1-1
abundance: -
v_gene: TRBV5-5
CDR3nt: TGTGCCAGCAGTGGAGCCAGGGACAGGGCGGGTACTGAAGCTTTCTTT
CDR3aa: CASSGARDRAGTEAFF

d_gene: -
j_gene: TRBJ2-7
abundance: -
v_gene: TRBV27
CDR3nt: TGTGCCAGCAGTTATAGTGGGAGCTCCTACGAGCAGTACTTC
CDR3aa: CASSYSGSSYEQYF

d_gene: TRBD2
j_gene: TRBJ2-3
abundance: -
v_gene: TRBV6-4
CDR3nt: TGTGCCAGCAGTGACTCTTTAGCGGGAGGGCCAGATACGCAGTATTTT
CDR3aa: CASSDSLAGGPDTQYF

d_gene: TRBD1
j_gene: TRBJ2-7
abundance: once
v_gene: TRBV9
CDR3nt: TGTGCCAGCAGCGGACAACGGGACAGGGCGTCCCACGAGCAGTACTTC
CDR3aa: CASSGQRDRASHEQYF

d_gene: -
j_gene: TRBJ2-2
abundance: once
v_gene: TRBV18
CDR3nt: TGTGCCAGCTCACCACCTGAGTCCGGGGAGCTGTTTTTT
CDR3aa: CASSPPESGELFF

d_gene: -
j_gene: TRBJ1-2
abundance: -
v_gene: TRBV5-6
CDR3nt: TGTGCCAGCAGCTTGATGGGGGGCGGAGGGTCCTATGGCTACACCTTC
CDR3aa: CASSLMGGGGSYGYTF

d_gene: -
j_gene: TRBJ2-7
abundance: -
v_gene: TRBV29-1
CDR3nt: TGCAGCGTTGTGTCCGGAAAACACTACGAGCAGTACTTC
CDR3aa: CSVVSGKHYEQYF

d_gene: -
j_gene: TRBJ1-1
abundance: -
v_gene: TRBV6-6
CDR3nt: TGTGCCAGTGAGAACACTGAAGCTTTCTTT
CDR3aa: CASENTEAFF

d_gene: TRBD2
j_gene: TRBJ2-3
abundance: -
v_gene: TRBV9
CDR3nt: TGTGCCAGCAGCACGGGACTAGCGGGAGGGGCAGATACGCAGTATTTT
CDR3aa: CASSTGLAGGADTQYF

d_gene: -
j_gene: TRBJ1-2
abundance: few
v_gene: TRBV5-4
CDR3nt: TGTGCCAGCAGCCAAGGACTGAGAGAAGACTATGGCTACACCTTC
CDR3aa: CASSQGLREDYGYTF

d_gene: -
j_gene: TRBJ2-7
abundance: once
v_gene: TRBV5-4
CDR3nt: TGTGCCAGCAGCCCCGGTGGGGCCTACGAGCAGTACTTC
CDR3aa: CASSPGGAYEQYF

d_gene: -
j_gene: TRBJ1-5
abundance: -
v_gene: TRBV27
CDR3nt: TGTGCCAGCACCTCGGGGGGGGATCAGCCCCAGCATTTT
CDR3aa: CASTSGGDQPQHF

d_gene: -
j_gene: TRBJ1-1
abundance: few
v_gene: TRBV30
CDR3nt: TGTGCCTGGAGTCGGGGTCTGGGCGCTTTCTTT
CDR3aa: CAWSRGLGAFF

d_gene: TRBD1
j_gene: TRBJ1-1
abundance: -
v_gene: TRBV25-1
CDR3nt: TGTGCCAGCAGTGGGTTACCGGGACAGGAGAACACTGAAGCTTTCTTT
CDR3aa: CASSGLPGQENTEAFF

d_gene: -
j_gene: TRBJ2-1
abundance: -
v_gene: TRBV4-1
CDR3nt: TGCGCCAGCAGCCAAGTTACAGGAGGAAAGATTTACAATGAGCAGTTCTTC
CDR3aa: CASSQVTGGKIYNEQFF